This T cell receptor beta chain was observed in a study of shared clonotypes between healthy human individuals. Profiling relied on immunoSEQ multiplex PCR, and the TCRdb table lists in-frame clones only, not all of them. The table shows 2,500,000 or so clones, with roughly 93% occurring only once. On this clone: The sample contains more than one DNA sequence encoding this CDR3.

The specimen sequenced was naive CD4+ T cells from PBMCs. Subset given: CD45RA+ positively selected. The sequence came from a man between 18 and 35 years old in good health. Some clones in this sample may be carry-over from other donors' samples.

In DNA, the CDR3 is TGTGCCAGCAGTCCAGGGGGCTACACTGAAGCTTTCTTT. It is translated as CASSPGGYTEAFF. The V and J genes are TRBV28 and TRBJ1-1; 8 bases are a match to TRBD1. Per the germline V gene, CDR1 is MDHEN and CDR2 is SYDVKM. Germline trimming cut 5 bases from V and 3 bases from J; bases unmatched to any gene: 2. The CDR3 is 13 amino acids.